This entry lists 20 T cell receptor beta chains sequenced from one sample in a study of blood T cells in healthy people across ages. A second 7 to 11 cycle PCR used barcoded and J-beta primers. From the 5' RACE reads, TCRdb called clonotypes with MiXCR, one entry per CDR3 protein. The sample lists roughly 2 million distinct CDR3 sequences, around half seen once, with over 2% in the top ten. The sequenced sample consisted of blood. Receptor source: a woman aged 40 to 50 in good health.

This chain links TRBV6-2 or TRBV6-3 with TRBJ2-7; D is possibly TRBD2 (5 bases). V was cut by 4 bases and J by 5 bases, with 18 bases left in between. Looked up from germline, CDR1 is MNHEY and CDR2 is SVGEGT. The CDR3 runs 15 residues. CDR3 region: CASSFPTGLGNEQYF. The CDR3 region has the DNA TGTGCCAGCAGTTTCCCGACGGGATTGGGGAACGAGCAGTACTTC.

The chain couples TRBV11-2 to TRBJ2-1; D may be TRBD2 (7 bases). This CDR3 has 13 residues. In germline, CDR1 is SGHAT, CDR2 FQNNGV. With 6 bases removed from V and 8 bases from J, the gap between germline ends came to 14 bases. This CDR3 reads CASRWGGADEQFF. The CDR3 DNA reads TGTGCCAGCAGGTGGGGGGGGGCAGATGAGCAGTTCTTC.

V usage is TRBV5-1 and J usage is TRBJ2-1; 12 bases agree with TRBD2. The V segment lost 0 bases and the J segment 9 bases; nucleotides outside the gene matches: 4. The CDR3 consists of 15 residues. Germline lookup yields CDR1 SGHRS and CDR2 YFSETQ. CDR3 in DNA: TGCGCCAGCAGCTTGGGACTAGCGGGGGAAGTTGAGCAGTTCTTC. Translated: CASSLGLAGEVEQFF.

The CDR3 reads CASSQDPGTSADVRTDTQYF. The CDR3 bases are TGCGCCAGCAGCCAAGACCCCGGGACTAGTGCCGATGTGAGAACAGATACGCAGTATTTT. The rearrangement uses TRBV4-1 and TRBJ2-3, with TRBD2 matching 8 bases. CDR3 length: 20 amino acids. Unmatched junction bases numbered 17, after V lost 0 bases and J lost 3 bases. Germline CDR1 is MGHRA and CDR2 is YSYEKL.

This clonotype came up a few times. The chain couples TRBV29-1 to TRBJ2-1; D is uncertain. This CDR3 has 16 amino acids. Trimming took 2 bases from V and 4 from J, leaving 18 bases between them. Germline values: CDR1 SQVTM, CDR2 ANQGSEA. CDR3 in DNA: TGCAGCGTTGAATCTTATGGAACCGGACCTTACAATGAGCAGTTCTTC. It codes for CSVESYGTGPYNEQFF.

CDR3: CASSSTSGDDQETQYF. The CDR3 nucleotides read TGTGCCAGCAGCTCGACCTCAGGGGATGACCAAGAGACCCAGTACTTC. V is TRBV6-2 or TRBV6-3 and J is TRBJ2-4; tentative D call: TRBD1 (6 bases). The better agreement between TRBJ2-5 and the DNA end casts doubt on the J call. This CDR3 is 16 amino acids long. From germline, CDR1 is MNHEY and CDR2 SVGEGT.

This clonotype was found a few times. The chain couples TRBV7-2 to TRBJ2-1; 15 nucleotides align to TRBD2. This CDR3 has 16 residues. The germline CDR1 and CDR2 sequences are SGHTA and FQGNSA. With 6 bases clipped from V and 7 bases from J, the junction kept 7 bases outside the gene matches. CDR3: CASSKPGLAGGNEQFF. The CDR3 DNA reads TGTGCCAGCAGTAAACCGGGACTAGCGGGGGGTAATGAGCAGTTCTTC.

The chain uses TRBV6-2 or TRBV6-3 and TRBJ2-5; D perhaps matches TRBD1 (5 bases). From germline, CDR1 is MNHEY and CDR2 SVGEGT. The CDR3 has 12 residues. V shed 6 bases and J shed 9 bases, with 14 bases lying between them. DNA of the CDR3: TGTGCCAGCAGGGACACAGGACGGGCCCAGTACTTC. Translating gives CASRDTGRAQYF.

The chain carries TRBV13 and TRBJ1-6; TRBD1 agrees at 7 bases. The CDR3 has 15 residues. V gave up 5 bases and J gave up 3 bases; unmatched junction bases: 4. Germline values: CDR1 PRHDT, CDR2 FYEKMQ (reference sequence). CDR3 nucleotide sequence: TGTGCCAGCAGCAGCCGGGACAGCTATAATTCACCCCTCCACTTT. It encodes CASSSRDSYNSPLHF.

The gene calls are TRBV4-1 and TRBJ2-1; the D is unclear. The J call is doubtful: the DNA matches TRBJ2-7 better. The CDR3 extends over 15 amino acids. The V gene's germline CDR1 is MGHRA and CDR2 YSYEKL. The CDR3 is CASSHGPSSYNEQYF. In DNA, the CDR3 is TGCGCCAGCAGCCATGGACCAAGCTCCTACAATGAGCAGTACTTC.

The chain employs TRBV29-1 and TRBJ2-1; 7 bases line up with TRBD2. The CDR3 sequence is 14 residues long. Looked up from germline, CDR1 is SQVTM and CDR2 is ANQGSEA. The CDR3 sequence is CSADRLATIHEQFF. The CDR3 DNA sequence: TGCAGTGCGGATAGACTAGCCACTATCCATGAGCAGTTCTTC.

The chain carries TRBV12-3 or TRBV12-4 and TRBJ1-2, with a possible D match to TRBD1 (5 bases). The CDR3 is 13 residues long. V shed 5 bases and J shed 6 bases, with 13 bases lying between them. The CDR3 region has the DNA TGTGCCAGCAGTACAGACAGAAGGGATGGCTACACCTTC. Protein sequence: CASSTDRRDGYTF.

On this clonotype itself: One end of the junction fails to match germline, which may point to a read error. The chain combines TRBV5-1 with TRBJ2-1; TRBD2 is a possible D gene (5 bases). Germline CDR1 SGHRS, CDR2 YFSETQ. This CDR3 spans 12 amino acids. CDR3: CASGFERDEQFF. CDR3 nucleotide sequence: TGCGCCAGCGGCTTCGAGAGGGATGAGCAGTTCTTC.

This clonotype was picked up one time. The rearrangement links TRBV9 to TRBJ2-6, with unresolved D. Trimming pared 0 bases from V and 0 bases from J, leaving 7 bases between. Germline V gene data show CDR1 as SGDLS and CDR2 as YYNGEE. The CDR3 spans 16 residues. The CDR3 DNA reads as TGTGCCAGCAGCGTAGGTCAGATCTCTGGGGCCAACGTCCTGACTTTC. It codes for CASSVGQISGANVLTF.

The V call is TRBV7-2, the J call TRBJ1-1; TRBD1 agrees at 8 bases. The germline CDR1 and CDR2 sequences are SGHTA and FQGNSA. Germline trimming cut 5 bases from V and 3 bases from J; bases unmatched to any gene: 17. The CDR3 spans 18 residues. This chain's CDR3 is CASSPRGVAGGKDTEAFF. Here the CDR3 DNA reads TGTGCCAGCAGCCCCCGTGGAGTGGCAGGGGGCAAGGACACTGAAGCTTTCTTT. Full variable domain (remainder filled in from reference TRBV7-2 and TRBJ1-1): GAGVSQSPSNKVTEKGKDVELRCDPISGHTALYWYRQSLGQGLEFLIYFQGNSAPDKSGLPSDRFSAERTGGSVSTLTIQRTQQEDSAVYLCASSPRGVAGGKDTEAFFGQGTRLTVV.

This clonotype has only a few counts. This chain connects TRBV12-3 or TRBV12-4 to TRBJ2-5, with 10 bases matching TRBD1. The CDR3 loop spans 15 amino acids. With 5 bases clipped from V and 5 bases from J, the junction kept 8 bases outside the gene matches. CDR3: CASSTTGGAGETQYF. CDR3 DNA sequence: TGTGCCAGCAGTACGACAGGGGGCGCCGGGGAGACCCAGTACTTC.

This clonotype has more than one count but fewer than ten. This chain joins TRBV7-2 and TRBJ2-7, with unresolved D. CDR1 SGHTA and CDR2 FQGNSA come from the germline V gene. The CDR3 is 14 residues long. Trimming pared 2 bases from V and 3 bases from J, leaving 11 bases between. CDR3 in DNA: TGTGCCAGCAGCTTAAGACCTACAGTCTACGAGCAGTACTTC. Protein: CASSLRPTVYEQYF.

J is TRBJ2-7 and V is TRBV28; D not certain. Germline CDR1 and CDR2: MDHEN and SYDVKM. The CDR3 runs to 15 residues. V was clipped by 7 bases and J by 0 bases, with 16 bases between them. This CDR3 is CASTPNGPSSYEQYF. In DNA, the CDR3 is TGTGCCAGCACTCCGAACGGGCCGAGCTCCTACGAGCAGTACTTC.

This CDR3 is CASSLEVLAGGGYNEQFF. As DNA, the CDR3 is TGTGCCAGCAGCTTGGAGGTCCTAGCGGGGGGTGGCTACAATGAGCAGTTCTTC. This chain connects TRBV5-8 to TRBJ2-1, with TRBD2 matching over 11 bases. The V gene end was trimmed by 0 bases and the J gene end by 3 bases; junction bases not matched to a gene: 8. Per the germline V gene, CDR1 is SGHTS and CDR2 is YDEGEE. CDR3 length: 18 residues.

This clonotype appeared a few times. The chain is built from TRBV4-2 and TRBJ2-1; 12 bases are shared with TRBD2. Germline V gene lookup returns CDR1 LGHNA and CDR2 YNFKEQ. With 0 bases clipped from V and 6 bases from J, the junction kept 6 bases outside the gene matches. The CDR3 is 17 amino acids. The CDR3 DNA reads TGTGCCAGCAGCCAAGAAACTACTAGCGGGGGGATCAATGAGCAGTTCTTC. Translating it yields CASSQETTSGGINEQFF.